This T cell receptor (beta chain) was sequenced during a study of blood T cell repertoires in COVID-19. Original processing notes: Counts of nucleated cells, estimated from reference gene primer amplification, were obtained. This table comes from immunoSEQ multiplex PCR, and its TCRdb copy is limited to in-frame clones, with some not included. The V and J calls and clone size come from that table; D and trimming were worked out from the DNA. The sample has about 150,000 clones; 65% to 90% are singletons. The source is a woman aged 55-69 years with COVID-19, enrolled during active disease. Sequencing used peripheral blood.

The CDR3 DNA reads TGTGCCAGCAGCTCGTACATGAACACTGAAGCTTTCTTT. Translated, it gives CASSSYMNTEAFF. The chain uses TRBV13 and TRBJ1-1; D gene unclear. V lost 4 bases to trimming and J lost 0 bases, with 6 bases between them. CDR3 size: 13 residues. The V gene's germline CDR1 is PRHDT and CDR2 FYEKMQ (reference sequence).